These T cell receptor beta chains were read from a single sample in a study of cytomegalovirus exposure and HLA in healthy donors. Here immunoSEQ multiplex PCR was the method, and the copy in TCRdb shows in-frame clones only, minus some. The sample carries 200,000 to 250,000 clones, around four fifths recorded once. The sample comprised PBMCs. These receptors all come from a woman aged 35 to 49 in good health and CMV-seronegative. The CDR3 runs from the conserved cysteine through the conserved F or W. Each record gives: D gene, clone size, J gene, V gene, CDR3 protein, CDR3 DNA. A D gene is named only where the DNA matches it firmly. A row's size may be missing; if present it is once, few, many or a size class.

-	few	TRBJ2-7	TRBV6-5	CASSYKETSYEQYF	TGTGCCAGCAGTTATAAGGAGACCTCCTACGAGCAGTACTTC
-	-	TRBJ1-1	TRBV9	CASSVVERAEAFF	TGTGCCAGCAGCGTAGTAGAGAGGGCTGAAGCTTTCTTT
-	few	TRBJ1-4	TRBV7-9	CASSLGTAGPEKLFF	TGTGCCAGCAGCTTAGGGACGGCAGGGCCTGAAAAACTGTTTTTT
TRBD1	-	TRBJ2-3	TRBV5-1	CASSTGGQAGTDTQYF	TGCGCCAGCAGCACCGGGGGACAGGCTGGCACAGATACGCAGTATTTT
TRBD2	-	TRBJ2-3	TRBV11-3	CASSLDFLAGDSVDTQYF	TGTGCCAGCAGCTTAGATTTTCTAGCGGGGGATTCCGTAGATACGCAGTATTTT
-	-	TRBJ1-4	TRBV9	CASSGTVETNEKLFF	TGTGCCAGCAGCGGGACAGTGGAAACTAATGAAAAACTGTTTTTT
TRBD1	-	TRBJ1-5	TRBV10-3	CAISESLGQGSNQPQHF	TGTGCCATCAGTGAAAGCCTGGGACAGGGTTCCAATCAGCCCCAGCATTTT
TRBD1	-	TRBJ2-4	TRBV7-6	CASSPRQGSIQYF	TGTGCCAGCAGCCCCAGACAGGGCAGCATTCAGTACTTC
TRBD2	-	TRBJ2-3	TRBV19	CASSNYGLADNTDTQYF	TGTGCCAGTAGTAACTATGGACTAGCGGACAACACAGATACGCAGTATTTT
TRBD1	-	TRBJ2-7	TRBV27	CASRHRGKAYEQYF	TGTGCCAGCAGACACAGGGGGAAGGCCTACGAGCAGTACTTC
-	-	TRBJ2-5	TRBV4-3	CASSQDRETLGGTQYF	TGCGCCAGCAGCCAAGATCGTGAGACTCTCGGGGGGACCCAGTACTTC
TRBD1	-	TRBJ1-2	TRBV7-8	CASSLDRGLVGYTF	TGTGCCAGCAGCTTGGACAGGGGGCTGGTTGGCTACACCTTC
-	-	TRBJ1-2	TRBV27	CASKKGGSGYTF	TGTGCCAGCAAGAAAGGGGGAAGTGGCTACACCTTC
TRBD1	-	TRBJ1-4	TRBV15	CATGTVVNEKLFF	TGTGCCACCGGGACAGTAGTTAATGAAAAACTGTTTTTT
TRBD2	-	TRBJ2-1	TRBV28	CASSFGRGVNEQFF	TGTGCCAGCAGTTTTGGGCGGGGGGTCAATGAGCAGTTCTTC
-	-	TRBJ1-2	TRBV5-1	CASSAEGVDGYTF	TGCGCCAGCAGCGCTGAGGGGGTCGATGGCTACACCTTC
TRBD1	-	TRBJ1-2	TRBV5-4	CASSSGTARYYGYTF	TGTGCCAGCAGCTCAGGGACAGCTAGATACTATGGCTACACCTTC
TRBD1	-	TRBJ2-2	TRBV19	CASSPRPQGARELFF	TGTGCCAGTAGTCCGAGACCACAGGGGGCTAGGGAGCTGTTTTTT
-	once	TRBJ2-7	TRBV27	CASSFFGGAAYEQYF	TGTGCCAGCAGTTTTTTTGGGGGGGCGGCCTACGAGCAGTACTTC
TRBD1	-	TRBJ1-1	TRBV27	CASSHGQGAEAFF	TGTGCCAGCAGCCATGGACAGGGGGCTGAAGCTTTCTTT
TRBD2	-	TRBJ2-3	TRBV30	CAWSVIGGSTDTQYF	TGTGCCTGGAGTGTAATCGGGGGGAGCACAGATACGCAGTATTTT
-	once	TRBJ2-7	TRBV4-2	CASSQEGSDYEQYF	TGTGCCAGCAGCCAAGAGGGTAGCGACTACGAGCAGTACTTC
-	few	TRBJ2-1	TRBV7-6	CASSPRGIYNEQFF	TGTGCCAGCAGTCCGCGAGGGATCTACAATGAGCAGTTCTTC
-	-	TRBJ1-1	TRBV18	CASLPAYGQEEAFF	TGTGCCAGTCTCCCCGCCTACGGACAAGAGGAAGCTTTCTTT
TRBD2	-	TRBJ2-5	TRBV2	CASSERAGGGLQTQYF	TGTGCCAGCAGTGAAAGGGCGGGGGGCGGCTTGCAGACCCAGTACTTC
TRBD2	few	TRBJ2-2	TRBV10-3	CAISEPTDGSGVIGWTGELFF	TGTGCCATCAGTGAGCCTACCGACGGTAGCGGGGTGATTGGTTGGACCGGGGAGCTGTTTTTT
TRBD1	once	TRBJ2-2	TRBV18	CASSPGTANTGELFF	TGTGCCAGCTCACCCGGGACAGCGAACACCGGGGAGCTGTTTTTT
TRBD1	-	TRBJ1-5	TRBV28	CASSFSDRINQPQHF	TGTGCCAGCAGTTTTTCGGACAGGATCAATCAGCCCCAGCATTTT
-	-	TRBJ2-7	TRBV28	CASSFSPYEQYF	TGTGCCAGCAGTTTCTCCCCCTACGAGCAGTACTTC
-	-	TRBJ1-2	TRBV9	CASSALRGGYTF	TGTGCCAGCAGCGCCCTGAGGGGGGGCTACACCTTC
TRBD2	once	TRBJ2-1	TRBV5-1	CASSLGLAGNEQFF	TGCGCCAGCAGCTTGGGACTAGCGGGGAATGAGCAGTTCTTC
-	-	TRBJ2-5	TRBV18	CASSGGVETQYF	TGTGCCAGCTCAGGAGGGGTGGAGACCCAGTACTTC
TRBD1	once	TRBJ2-1	TRBV19	CASTRGTGGNEQFF	TGTGCCAGTACCCGCGGGACAGGGGGCAATGAGCAGTTCTTC
TRBD1	-	TRBJ2-7	TRBV7-2	CASSFGTGEYEQYF	TGTGCCAGCAGCTTCGGGACAGGGGAGTACGAGCAGTACTTC
TRBD1	few	TRBJ1-2	TRBV18	CASSPTGGGDGYTF	TGTGCCAGCTCACCGACAGGGGGGGGAGATGGCTACACCTTC
-	-	TRBJ2-5	TRBV14	CASSHRGQETQYF	TGTGCCAGCAGCCACCGCGGACAAGAGACCCAGTACTTC
TRBD2	-	TRBJ2-6	TRBV19	CASTTRGGTGANVLTF	TGTGCCAGTACTACCCGGGGGGGAACTGGGGCCAACGTCCTGACTTTC
TRBD1	-	TRBJ2-7	TRBV18	CASGQGVAYEQYF	TGTGCCTCCGGACAGGGGGTAGCCTACGAGCAGTACTTC
-	-	TRBJ1-6	TRBV2	CASSGSTGFNSPLHF	TGTGCCAGCAGTGGGTCGACTGGTTTTAATTCACCCCTCCACTTT
-	-	TRBJ2-5	TRBV19	CASSSTREETQYF	TGTGCCAGTAGCTCGACCCGGGAAGAGACCCAGTACTTC
-	-	TRBJ2-5	TRBV29-1	CSAGETQYF	TGCAGCGCGGGGGAGACCCAGTACTTC
-	-	TRBJ1-5	TRBV25-1	CASREGSQPQHF	TGTGCCAGTAGAGAGGGTAGTCAGCCCCAGCATTTT
TRBD1	-	TRBJ1-1	TRBV4-1	CASSPRDRGTEAFF	TGCGCCAGCAGCCCCCGGGACAGGGGTACTGAAGCTTTCTTT
TRBD1	-	TRBJ1-2	TRBV5-4	CASSPPRQGWDGYTF	TGTGCCAGCAGCCCCCCCCGACAGGGGTGGGATGGCTACACCTTC